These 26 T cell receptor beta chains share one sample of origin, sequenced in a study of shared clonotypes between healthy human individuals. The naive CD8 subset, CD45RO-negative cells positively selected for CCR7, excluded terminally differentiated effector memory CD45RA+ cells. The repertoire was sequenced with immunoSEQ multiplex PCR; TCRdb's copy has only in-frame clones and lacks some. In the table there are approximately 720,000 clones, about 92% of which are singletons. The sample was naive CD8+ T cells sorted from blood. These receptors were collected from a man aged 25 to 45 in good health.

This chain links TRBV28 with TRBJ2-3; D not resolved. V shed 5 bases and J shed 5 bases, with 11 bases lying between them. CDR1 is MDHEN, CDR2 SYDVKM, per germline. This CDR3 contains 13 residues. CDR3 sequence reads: CASSLQNLDTQYF. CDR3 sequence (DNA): TGTGCCAGCAGTCTCCAGAATTTAGATACGCAGTATTTT.

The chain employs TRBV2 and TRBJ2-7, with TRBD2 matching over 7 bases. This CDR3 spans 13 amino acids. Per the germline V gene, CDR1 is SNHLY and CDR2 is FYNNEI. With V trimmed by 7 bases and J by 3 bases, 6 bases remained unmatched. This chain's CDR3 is CASILAGDYEQYF. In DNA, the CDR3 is TGTGCCAGCATCCTCGCGGGGGACTACGAGCAGTACTTC.

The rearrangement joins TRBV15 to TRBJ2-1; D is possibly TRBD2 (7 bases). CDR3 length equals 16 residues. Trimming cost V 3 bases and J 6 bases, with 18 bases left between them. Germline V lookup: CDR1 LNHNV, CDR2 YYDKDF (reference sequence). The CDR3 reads CATSSPPGGGINEQFF. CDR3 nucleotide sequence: TGTGCCACCAGCAGTCCCCCGGGGGGCGGGATCAATGAGCAGTTCTTC.

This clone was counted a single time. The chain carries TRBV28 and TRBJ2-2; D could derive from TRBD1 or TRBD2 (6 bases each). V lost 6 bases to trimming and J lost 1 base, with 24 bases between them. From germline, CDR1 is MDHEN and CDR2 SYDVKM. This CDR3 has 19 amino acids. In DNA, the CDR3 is TGTGCCAGCAGCATCCAGGTGGGGGGCGGTGGACTGAACACCGGGGAGCTGTTTTTT. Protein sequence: CASSIQVGGGGLNTGELFF.

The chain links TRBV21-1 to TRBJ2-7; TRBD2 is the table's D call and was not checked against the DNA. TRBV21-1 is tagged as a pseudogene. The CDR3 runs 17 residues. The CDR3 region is CASSKGKSSGGVYEQYF. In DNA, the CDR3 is TGTGCCAGCAGCAAAGGGAAGTCTAGCGGGGGGGTATACGAGCAGTACTTC.

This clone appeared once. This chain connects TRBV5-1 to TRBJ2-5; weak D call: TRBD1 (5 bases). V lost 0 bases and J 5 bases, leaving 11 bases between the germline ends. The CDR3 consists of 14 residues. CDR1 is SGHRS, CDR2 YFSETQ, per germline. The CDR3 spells CASSLATGWETQYF. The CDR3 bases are TGCGCCAGCAGCTTGGCTACAGGTTGGGAGACCCAGTACTTC.

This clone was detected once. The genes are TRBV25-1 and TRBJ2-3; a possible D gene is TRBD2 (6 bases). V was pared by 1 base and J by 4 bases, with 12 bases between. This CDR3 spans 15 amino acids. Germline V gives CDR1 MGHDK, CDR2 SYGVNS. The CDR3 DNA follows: TGTGCCAGCAGTGAATTCGGGAGTTTGGCAGATACGCAGTATTTT. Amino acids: CASSEFGSLADTQYF.

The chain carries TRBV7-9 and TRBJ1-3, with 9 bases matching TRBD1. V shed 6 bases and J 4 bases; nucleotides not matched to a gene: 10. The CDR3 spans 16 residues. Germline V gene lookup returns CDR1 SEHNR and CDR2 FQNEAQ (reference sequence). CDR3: CASRAMGQGGGNTIYF. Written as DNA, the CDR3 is TGTGCCAGCAGGGCAATGGGACAGGGAGGCGGAAACACCATATATTTT.

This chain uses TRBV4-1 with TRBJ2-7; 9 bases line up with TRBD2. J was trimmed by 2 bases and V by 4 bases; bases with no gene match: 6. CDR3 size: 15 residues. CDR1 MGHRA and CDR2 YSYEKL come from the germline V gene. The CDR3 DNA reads TGCGCCAGCAGCCCGAGGACTAGCGCCACCTACGAGCAGTACTTC. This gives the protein CASSPRTSATYEQYF.

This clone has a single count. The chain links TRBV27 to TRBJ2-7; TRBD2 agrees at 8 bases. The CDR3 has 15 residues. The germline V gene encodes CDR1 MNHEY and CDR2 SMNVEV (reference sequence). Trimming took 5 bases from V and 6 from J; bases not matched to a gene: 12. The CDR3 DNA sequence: TGTGCCAGCAGTCAACCACCGGGACTAGAGCGCGAGCAGTACTTC. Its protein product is CASSQPPGLEREQYF.

CDR3 region: CASSFEAEPAYEQYF. CDR3 DNA sequence: TGCGCCAGCAGCTTTGAGGCGGAGCCGGCCTACGAGCAGTACTTC. This chain uses TRBV5-1 with TRBJ2-7; D gene ambiguous. CDR3 size: 15 residues. Trimming pared 2 bases from V and 2 bases from J, leaving 14 bases between. Germline V gene lookup returns CDR1 SGHRS and CDR2 YFSETQ.

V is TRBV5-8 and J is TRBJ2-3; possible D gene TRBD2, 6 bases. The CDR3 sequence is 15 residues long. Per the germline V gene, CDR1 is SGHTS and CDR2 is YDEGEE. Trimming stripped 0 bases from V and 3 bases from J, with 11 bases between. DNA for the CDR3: TGTGCCAGCAGCTTGGTGGAGGGTATAACAGATACGCAGTATTTT. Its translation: CASSLVEGITDTQYF.

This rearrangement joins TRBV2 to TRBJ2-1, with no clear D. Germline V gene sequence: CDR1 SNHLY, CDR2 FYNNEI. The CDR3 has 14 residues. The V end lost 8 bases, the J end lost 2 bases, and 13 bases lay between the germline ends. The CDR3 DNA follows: TGTGCCAGCCCGCTAGGGCAGCCCTACAATGAGCAGTTCTTC. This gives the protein CASPLGQPYNEQFF.

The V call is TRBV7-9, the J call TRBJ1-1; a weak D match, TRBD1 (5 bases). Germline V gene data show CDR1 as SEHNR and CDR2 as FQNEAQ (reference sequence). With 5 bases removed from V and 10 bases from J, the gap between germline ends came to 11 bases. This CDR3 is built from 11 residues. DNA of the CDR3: TGTGCCAGCAGCACGGGGCCCGGAGCTTTCTTT. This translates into CASSTGPGAFF.

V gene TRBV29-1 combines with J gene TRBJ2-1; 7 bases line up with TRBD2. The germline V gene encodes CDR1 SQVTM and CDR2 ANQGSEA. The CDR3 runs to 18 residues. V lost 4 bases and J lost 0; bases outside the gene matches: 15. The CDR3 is CSVVLSGLGGSSYNEQFF. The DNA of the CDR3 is TGCAGCGTTGTATTATCGGGTTTGGGGGGGAGCTCCTACAATGAGCAGTTCTTC.

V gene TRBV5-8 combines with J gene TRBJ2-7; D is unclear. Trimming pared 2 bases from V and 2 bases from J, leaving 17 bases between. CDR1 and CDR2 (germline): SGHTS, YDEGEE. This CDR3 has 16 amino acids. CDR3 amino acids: CASSFYPTTAAYEQYF. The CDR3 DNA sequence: TGTGCCAGCAGCTTTTATCCGACGACCGCGGCCTACGAGCAGTACTTC. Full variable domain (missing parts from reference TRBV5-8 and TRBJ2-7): EAGVTQSPTHLIKTRGQQATLRCSPISGHTSVYWYQQALGLGLQFLLWYDEGEERNRGNFPPRFSGRQFPNYSSELNVNALELEDSALYLCASSFYPTTAAYEQYFGPGTRLTVT.

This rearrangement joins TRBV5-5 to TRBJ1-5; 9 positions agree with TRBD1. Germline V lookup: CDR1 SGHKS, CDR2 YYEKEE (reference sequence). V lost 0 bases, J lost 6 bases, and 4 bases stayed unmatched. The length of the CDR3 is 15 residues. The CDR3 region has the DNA TGTGCCAGCAGCTTGGGACAGGGGGGTAGTCAGCCCCAGCATTTT. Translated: CASSLGQGGSQPQHF.

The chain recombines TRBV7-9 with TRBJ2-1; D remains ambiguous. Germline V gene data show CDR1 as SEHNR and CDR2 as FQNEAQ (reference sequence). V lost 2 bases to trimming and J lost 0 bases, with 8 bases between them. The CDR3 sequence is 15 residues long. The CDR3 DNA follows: TGTGCCAGCAGCTTATTTAGAGGCTCCTACAATGAGCAGTTCTTC. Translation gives CASSLFRGSYNEQFF.

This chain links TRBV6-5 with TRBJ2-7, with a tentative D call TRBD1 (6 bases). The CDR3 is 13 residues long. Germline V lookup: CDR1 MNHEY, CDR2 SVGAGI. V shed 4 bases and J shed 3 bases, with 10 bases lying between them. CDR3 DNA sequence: TGTGCCAGCAGTTCAACAGGGTTCTACGAGCAGTACTTC. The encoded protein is CASSSTGFYEQYF.

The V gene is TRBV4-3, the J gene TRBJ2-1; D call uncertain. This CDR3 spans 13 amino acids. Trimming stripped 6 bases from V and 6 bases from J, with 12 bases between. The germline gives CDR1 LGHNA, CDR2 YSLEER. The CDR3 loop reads CASRGSFPNEQFF. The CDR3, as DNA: TGCGCCAGCAGGGGATCCTTCCCCAATGAGCAGTTCTTC.

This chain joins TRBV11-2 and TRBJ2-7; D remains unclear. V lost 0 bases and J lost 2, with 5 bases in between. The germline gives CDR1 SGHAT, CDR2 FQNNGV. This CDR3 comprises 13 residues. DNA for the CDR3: TGTGCCAGCAGCTTAGAGACCCCCTACGAGCAGTACTTC. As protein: CASSLETPYEQYF.

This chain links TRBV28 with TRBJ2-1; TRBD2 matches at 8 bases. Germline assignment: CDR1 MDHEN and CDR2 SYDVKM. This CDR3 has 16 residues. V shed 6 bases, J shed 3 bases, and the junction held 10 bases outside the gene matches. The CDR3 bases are TGTGCCAGCAGCACCCCCGGGAGGGCCAACTACAATGAGCAGTTCTTC. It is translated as CASSTPGRANYNEQFF. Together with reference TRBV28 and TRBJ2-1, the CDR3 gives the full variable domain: DVKVTQSSRYLVKRTGEKVFLECVQDMDHENMFWYRQDPGLGLRLIYFSYDVKMKEKGDIPEGYSVSREKKERFSLILESASTNQTSMYLCASSTPGRANYNEQFFGPGTRLTVL.

In DNA, the CDR3 is TGCAGCGTTTATGGGGCCTTTCTCTACCCTGGTGGCTACACCTTC. Amino acids: CSVYGAFLYPGGYTF. The chain carries TRBV29-1 and TRBJ1-2; maybe TRBD1 (5 bases). V gave up 5 bases and J gave up 7 bases, with 23 bases separating them. Germline lookup yields CDR1 SQVTM and CDR2 ANQGSEA. The CDR3 runs to 15 residues.

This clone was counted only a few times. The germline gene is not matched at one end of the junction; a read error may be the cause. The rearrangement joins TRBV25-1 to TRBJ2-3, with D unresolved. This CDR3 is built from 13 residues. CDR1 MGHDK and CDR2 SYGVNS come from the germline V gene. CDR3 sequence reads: CASREDPSDTQYF. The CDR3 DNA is TGTGCCAGCCGTGAAGACCCTTCAGATACGCAGTATTTT.

CDR3 sequence: CASSWSDTQYF. CDR3 bases: TGTGCCAGCAGCTGGTCAGATACGCAGTATTTT. The chain recombines TRBV7-9 with TRBJ2-3, with no clear D. This CDR3 has 11 amino acids. Trimming took 4 bases from V and 4 from J, leaving 3 bases between them. In germline, CDR1 is SEHNR, CDR2 FQNEAQ (reference sequence).

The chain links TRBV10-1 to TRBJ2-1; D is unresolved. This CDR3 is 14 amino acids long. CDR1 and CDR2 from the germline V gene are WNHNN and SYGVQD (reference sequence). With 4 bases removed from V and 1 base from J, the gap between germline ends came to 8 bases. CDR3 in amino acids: CASSGGGSYNEQFF. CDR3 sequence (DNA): TGCGCCAGCAGTGGGGGTGGGTCCTACAATGAGCAGTTCTTC.